This T cell receptor (beta chain) was observed in a study of cytomegalovirus exposure and HLA in healthy donors (dated by TCRdb to about 2017). Background on the whole study: An earlier analysis of about 530 of the donors reported 276 Gb of sequence data and 95 million to 140 million unique TCR beta sequences obtained from about 179 million T cells. About 280 gigabases of sequencing data and around 85 million unique TCR sequences made up an early release that covered around 640 HLA-typed donors. Of the 300 to 450 genotyped donors, over 80% were placed in the genetic ancestry cluster associated with self-reported Caucasian donors. The study aimed to test whether signatures of past pathogen exposure could be identified by cataloging public T cell receptors. The study used immunosequencing to profile the T cell repertoires of approximately 650 subjects and linked those repertoires to cytomegalovirus serostatus. In addition to the first cohort of hundreds of subjects, a separate validation cohort of some 120 different subjects was used. The study combined high-throughput TCR immunosequencing, statistical association of individual TCRs with disease status, and machine learning to predict cytomegalovirus infection status. In a later analysis, previously published TCR beta repertoires from several hundred donors were re-analyzed and high-resolution HLA genotyping was added so that TCR occurrence patterns could be studied. The later analysis used no new phenotypic data to find candidate immune exposures, relying instead on TCR beta sequences and their occurrence across donors. An earlier analysis of about 620 of the donors applied high-throughput TCR beta sequencing to assess whether each TCR beta V gene segment acted as functional or pseudogenic. Donor age, sex, ethnicity and CMV serostatus were compiled alongside the repertoire data. In a later genetic analysis, genome-wide SNP genotypes for about 55% of the roughly 670 donors were used, and that subset was treated as a discovery cohort. All discovery cohort repertoires had been generated using a single sequencing platform. HLA typing covered class I and class II loci at four-digit resolution. Typing coverage varied by locus: roughly 629-640 donors for A, B, C, DRB1 and DQB1; 500 to 550 for DQA1; about 570 for DPA1; some 470 for DPB1. Because of strong linkage in the cohort, five DR-DQ haplotypes were treated as single units for association and clustering. Across approximately 420 genotyped donors of the cohort, an average of about 240,000 unique TCR beta nucleotide sequences per donor were sequenced, and roughly 18% of those sequences were non-productive. What the research found in general, with its limitations: Compared with equally common non-associated chains, HLA-associated TCR beta chains in a later analysis were more clonally expanded and had lower generation probabilities. In this cohort, only TCR beta chains were sequenced, and detectable features were limited by the absence of alpha or paired-chain data. Assigning TCR associations to individual alleles was difficult when HLA alleles, especially DR and DQ, strongly co-occurred. Some IMGT-functional V segments, including TRBV6-2 and TRBV6-3, could not be distinguished by the 87-base-pair reads and were therefore excluded. Seventeen rarely observed V segments, including chromosome 9 orphons, were excluded from the earlier analysis of a few hundred of the donors because counts were too low. Three of the identified cytomegalovirus-associated TCR beta chains were confirmed in vitro to be specific for cytomegalovirus antigens. A later analysis reported that several top co-occurrence clusters appeared linked to parvovirus B19, influenza, CMV and Epstein-Barr virus. Correlated functional status among segregating V segments might be attributable to linkage disequilibrium, but an unknown experimental factor could not be ruled out. A further reported finding was that TCR beta sequences accurately predicted the HLA-A and HLA-B alleles for most subjects in the first cohort. A later analysis associated about 17,000 TCR beta sequences with specific HLA alleles at a false discovery rate of 0.05. In a later genetic analysis, fewer N-insertions in productive TCRs were reported among donors in an Asian-associated ancestry cluster than the approximately 670-donor mean. Sequencing depth was assumed to be roughly uniform across donors in the presence/absence analyses, though that assumption may not hold. A later genetic analysis associated a missense DCLRE1C variant with V-gene and J-gene trimming of TCR beta chains, and an independent cohort replicated the association. Cytomegalovirus status was reported to be diagnosed by the classifier with high specificity and sensitivity in both the original and validation cohorts. According to a later analysis, TCR association rates differed among HLA loci, with DRB1 alleles showing the most associated TCRs and HLA-C alleles showing the fewest. Because HLA typing was missing for some donors at each locus, association tests included only the typed subset. The authors suggested that the approach could potentially be extended to other disease states and immunological phenotypes. A cluster of highly shared sequence variants was judged likely to be a technical artifact of the sequencing pipeline. Across donors, most TCR sequences were observed very rarely, whereas some public TCRs were present in many individuals. In a later analysis, most CMV-associated TCR beta chains were found to appear HLA-restricted, with HLA associations seemingly driven largely by CMV exposure. Broadly in line with IMGT annotations, most TCR beta V segments showed up in productive rearrangements about 90% or about 30% of the time in an earlier analysis of around 600 of the donors. The study gave a list of under 200 TCR beta chains associated with cytomegalovirus. The only immune exposure information available for the cohort was CMV serostatus.

Receptor amplification or capture employed the immunoSEQ multiplex PCR assay. The multiplex PCR relied on a mix of 60 forward primers for TCR Vbeta segments and 13 reverse primers for TCR Jbeta segments. A multiplex PCR assay on genomic DNA amplified the CDR3 region of rearranged TCR beta genes. Amplified TCR beta libraries were sequenced as 87-base-pair reads on the Illumina HiSeq System. Processing in the source paper ran as follows. A later analysis counted some 74 million unique TCR beta chains across the 550 to 700 repertoires, and about 10 million of these chains were shared by at least two donors. Raw reads were error-corrected and collapsed into unique sequences by a nearest-neighbor algorithm in which closely related sequences were merged to remove PCR and sequencing errors. Alignment of CDR3 sequences to IMGT reference sequences was used to assign V, D and J gene segments. For a sequence to be retained, a match of at least six nucleotides was required to both a V gene segment and a J gene segment. Rearrangements were called productive when the CDR3 lacked stop codons and stayed in frame with V and J; all others were non-productive. Following IMGT convention, CDR3 was defined as the stretch from the second conserved V-encoded cysteine to the conserved J-encoded phenylalanine. In an earlier analysis of around 600 of the donors, sequences lacking an unambiguous match to a single V gene segment were excluded. An earlier analysis of 587 of the donors called V segments functional above 56.7% productive rearrangements and segregating when the between-donor standard deviation exceeded 5%. To diagnose cytomegalovirus status from the catalog of TCR beta chain sequences, a statistical classification framework was built. In a later analysis, TCR nucleotide sequences were compared against IMGT/GENE-DB human TR gene sequences so that V and J genes could be assigned. A later analysis assigned CDR3 sequences and most-parsimonious VDJ recombination scenarios with the TCRdist pipeline. In a later analysis, each TCR beta chain was defined by its CDR3 amino acid sequence together with its V-gene family, and reads without a unique V-gene family were excluded. A later analysis removed several hundred highly shared, low-generation-probability nucleotide sequences to deal with suspected cross-contamination and a sequencing artifact. In a later analysis, a clonal expansion index for each public chain was calculated from normalized within-repertoire ranks of inferred template counts. In a later analysis, generation probabilities were computed with a VDJ recombination model fitted to out-of-frame rearrangements, and the resulting probabilities were checked against IGoR. In a later analysis, hypergeometric tests were used to score TCR-TCR, TCR-HLA and TCR-CMV co-occurrence, with a repertoire-size bias correction applied to TCR pairs. To estimate false discovery rates, a later analysis permuted the HLA or CMV assignments 20 times. In a later analysis, co-occurring TCRs were grouped with DBSCAN, and TCRdist sequence similarity was added when clustering was performed within HLA-allele-positive subsets. Repertoires with fewer than 30,000 or more than 120,000 public chains, plus five repertoires with anomalous nucleotide sharing, were excluded from co-occurrence clustering. Sourced from immuneACCESS, this table was stored by TCRdb with only in-frame sequences that have V and J called. A share of the clones is absent; for the studies checked, an unresolved V gene accounts for under half, and the remainder has no known explanation. V and J calls and clone size are copied from that table; D and trimming were computed from the DNA. Present in this sample are some 160,000 clones, around 80% of which were seen just once. The ten largest account for around 1.6% of the sample.

The CDR3 covers 16 residues, taking in both the cysteine and the phenylalanine. The only DNA kept is the CDR3, 48 bases in frame from the first base. The germline V gene provides CDR1 SGHDT and CDR2 YYEEEE. V is pruned by 0 bases and J by 2 bases, leaving 8 bases of the junction without a gene match. The cohort comprised some 730 healthy bone marrow donors. At the time of sampling, all cohort members were nominally healthy, though unrecorded immune exposures were likely present. The donor tested CMV seronegative, placing the donor among the 352 seronegative members of the cohort. Each donor provided a peripheral blood sample, and peripheral blood mononuclear cells were used for TCR beta sequencing. Genomic DNA extraction from the blood cell samples was performed with the Qiagen DNeasy Blood Extraction Kit. This clone showed up just once. Its antigen is currently not known. No clone much larger than this one lies a single base away; base qualities are absent.

The clonotype was recovered from a woman in her late teens or twenties in good health and CMV-seronegative. Sequenced sample: PBMCs. The sequence is built from TRBV5-6 and TRBJ2-7, with TRBD1 matching 7 junction bases. The DNA is TGTGCCAGCAGCTTGGGACCGGGACAGCTAGCCTACGAGCAGTACTTC. This gives the protein CASSLGPGQLAYEQYF.